This T cell receptor beta chain came from a study of control samples from healthy donors and cancer patients. The data were produced by immunoSEQ multiplex PCR, yet TCRdb's version contains in-frame clones alone and is incomplete. This table has over 150,000 clones, approximately 91% appearing once. Trimming shortened V by 0 bases and J by 4 bases, and 9 bases separated the two germline ends. Germline CDR1 is SGHDT and CDR2 is YYEEEE. CDR3 length equals 14 residues. The sequence was obtained from a woman aged 40 to 55 in good health. The rearrangement uses TRBV5-6 and TRBJ2-3; perhaps D is TRBD1 or TRBD2 (5 bases each). The material sequenced was blood. The CDR3 sequence: CASSLAGAPDTQYF. Written as DNA, the CDR3 is TGTGCCAGCAGCTTGGCCGGGGCCCCAGATACGCAGTATTTT. Supplemented by reference TRBV5-6 and TRBJ2-3, the full variable domain reads DAGVTQSPTHLIKTRGQQVTLRCSPKSGHDTVSWYQQALGQGPQFIFQYYEEEERQRGNFPDRFSGHQFPNYSSELNVNALLLGDSALYLCASSLAGAPDTQYFGPGTRLTVL.